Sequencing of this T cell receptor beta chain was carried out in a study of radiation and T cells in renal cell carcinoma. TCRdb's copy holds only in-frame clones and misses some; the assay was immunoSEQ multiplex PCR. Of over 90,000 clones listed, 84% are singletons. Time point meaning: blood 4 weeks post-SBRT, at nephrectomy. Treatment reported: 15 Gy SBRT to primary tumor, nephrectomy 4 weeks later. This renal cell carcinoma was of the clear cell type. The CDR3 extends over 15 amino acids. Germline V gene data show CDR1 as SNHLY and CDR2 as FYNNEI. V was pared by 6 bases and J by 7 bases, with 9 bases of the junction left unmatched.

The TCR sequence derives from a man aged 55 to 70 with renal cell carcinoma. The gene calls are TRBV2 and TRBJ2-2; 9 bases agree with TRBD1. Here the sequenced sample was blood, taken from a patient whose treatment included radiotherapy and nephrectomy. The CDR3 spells CASRDRDRAGGELFF. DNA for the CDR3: TGTGCCAGCAGGGATCGGGACAGGGCGGGCGGGGAGCTGTTTTTT.